This TCR beta chain stems from a study of monozygotic twins with inflammatory bowel disease. Study observations and caveats: Evidence failed to back one strong IBD-linked signal or clonotype. Immunosuppressive treatments were not uniform, and this may have added variability to patient repertoires.

TCRdb re-called the 5' RACE reads and catalogs CDR3 proteins one per entry, DNA excluded. In total, the table holds about 300,000 distinct CDR3 sequences. Each donor had 2.5 to 3 ml of blood drawn. Of note for this clonotype: Its antigen remains unidentified.

CDR1 is LGHNA and CDR2 is YSLEER in the germline V gene. The CDR3 sequence is 18 residues long. The sample was blood. This sequence joins TRBV4-3 and TRBJ2-3; TCRdb names TRBD1, which stays unverified in the absence of DNA. This clonotype was sampled from a human donor with ulcerative colitis or Crohn's disease, or a healthy co-twin of an affected twin (not recorded which). CDR3 in amino acids: CASSQGPGSTGSTDTQYF.